This T cell receptor beta chain was identified during a study of beta chain features in type 1 diabetes. Looking at the study overall: Researchers looked at about 110 million sorted cells across all samples. Study outcomes and limitations: Across all four CD4+ subsets, people with type 1 diabetes showed modestly shorter TCRB CDR3s. PCR, the amplification step, might favor shorter templates, equally in patients and controls.

TCRB transcripts that were expressed got sequenced, as all of the isolated RNA had been reverse transcribed. Assay used: immunoSEQ multiplex PCR; TCRdb lists only in-frame clones, some missing. The repertoire consists of 350,000 or so clones, with 20% occurring once and the leading ten covering approximately 0.041%. A note on this clone: No antigen is known for it.

CD45RO/CCR7/CD25/CD127/CD95/CD27 sorting isolated CD4+ naive, central memory, regulatory and stem cell-like memory cells. Germline CDR1 MNHNS, CDR2 SASEGT. V was shortened by 1 base and J by 7 bases, with 13 bases between the two germline ends. The CDR3 totals 15 residues. The sample taken for sequencing was naive CD4+ T cells from blood. The sequence was obtained from a woman under 30 in good health. This chain joins TRBV6-1 and TRBJ2-2; no definite D call. The CDR3 bases are TGTGCCAGCAGTGAAGAAACTAACTACTACGGGGAGCTGTTTTTT. Its protein product is CASSEETNYYGELFF.